These 31 T cell receptor beta chains came from one sample sequenced in a study of graft-versus-host responses after intestinal transplantation (dated by TCRdb to the early 2020s). The protocol used for the library was the immunoSEQ multiplex PCR assay. Here the immuneACCESS table is served through TCRdb, limited to in-frame sequences with V and J called. Missing clones are a known gap in these copies; in checked studies unresolved V genes cover under half, and the rest lacks a known reason. The table for this sample lists under 100,000 clones; 85% to 95% of them were counted only once. Together, the top ten hold 0.95% to 1.3% of the sample. Interpreted using the paper, the time point label stands for: cells obtained before transplantation from donor or recipient. Antigens for these TCRs are unknown. The starting material was unstimulated CD8+ T cells sorted from spleen or lymph node cells, obtained before transplant. The source of these receptors is a human donor who was the organ donor for an intestinal transplant.

The J gene is TRBJ2-3, the V gene TRBV5-1; possible D gene TRBD1, 6 bases. Germline values: CDR1 SGHRS, CDR2 YFSETQ. This CDR3 contains 16 residues. The germline V and J ends were trimmed by 4 bases and 0 bases, with 15 bases remaining between them. CDR3 sequence reads: CASSPGDISSTDTQYF. The CDR3 nucleotides are TGCGCCAGCAGCCCTGGGGACATTTCTAGCACAGATACGCAGTATTTT. Filled out from reference TRBV5-1 and TRBJ2-3, the complete variable domain reads KAGVTQTPRYLIKTRGQQVTLSCSPISGHRSVSWYQQTPGQGLQFLFEYFSETQRNKGNFPGRFSGRQFSNSRSEMNVSTLELGDSALYLCASSPGDISSTDTQYFGPGTRLTVL.

The chain has TRBV2 and TRBJ2-5; 8 nucleotides align to TRBD1. Germline CDR1 SNHLY, CDR2 FYNNEI. V lost 4 bases, J lost 0 bases, and 4 bases stayed unmatched. The CDR3 is made up of 15 amino acids. This CDR3 is CASSGGQANQETQYF. For the CDR3, the DNA is TGTGCCAGCAGTGGGGGACAGGCCAACCAAGAGACCCAGTACTTC.

The chain has TRBV11-3 and TRBJ2-7; 10 bases agree with TRBD2. This CDR3 is built from 17 residues. V lost 5 bases and J lost 1; bases outside the gene matches: 11. Germline assignment: CDR1 SGHNT and CDR2 YENEEA. The CDR3 here is CASSQRVTSGTSYEQYF. Written as DNA, the CDR3 is TGTGCCAGCAGCCAAAGGGTTACTAGCGGGACTTCCTACGAGCAGTACTTC. Filled out from reference TRBV11-3 and TRBJ2-7, the complete variable domain reads EAGVVQSPRYKIIEKKQPVAFWCNPISGHNTLYWYLQNLGQGPELLIRYENEEAVDDSQLPKDRFSAERLKGVDSTLKIQPAELGDSAVYLCASSQRVTSGTSYEQYFGPGTRLTVT.

The chain has TRBV28 and TRBJ1-5; TRBD1 might be the D (5 bases). Germline loops: CDR1 MDHEN, CDR2 SYDVKM. V shed 5 bases and J shed 6 bases, with 26 bases lying between them. This CDR3 region has 18 residues. The CDR3 region has the DNA TGTGCCAGCAGTACCTGGGAGGGGAAATCATTCCCAGGTCAGCCCCAGCATTTT. Translating it yields CASSTWEGKSFPGQPQHF.

This rearrangement joins TRBV4-2 to TRBJ2-3; possibly TRBD2 for D (5 bases). The ends were cut back, 2 bases at V and 4 bases at J, with 13 bases in the middle. CDR1 is LGHNA and CDR2 is YNFKEQ in the germline V gene. This CDR3 is built from 15 residues. In nucleotides, the CDR3 is TGTGCCAGCAGCCAAAAGGACCCGGGATCAGATACGCAGTATTTT. This translates into CASSQKDPGSDTQYF.

This chain uses TRBV7-2 with TRBJ1-1; TRBD1 matches at 7 bases. The germline CDR1 and CDR2 sequences are SGHTA and FQGNSA. V shed 5 bases, J shed 1 base, and the junction held 4 bases outside the gene matches. The CDR3 runs to 14 residues. The CDR3 region is CASSGGTENTEAFF. The DNA for the CDR3 is TGTGCCAGCAGCGGGGGGACAGAGAACACTGAAGCTTTCTTT.

The chain recombines TRBV9 with TRBJ2-7; D may be TRBD2 (6 bases). The CDR3 is 17 amino acids. Germline V lookup: CDR1 SGDLS, CDR2 YYNGEE. The ends were cut back, 0 bases at V and 3 bases at J, with 19 bases in the middle. CDR3 amino acids: CASSVGVVSGDGYEQYF. DNA for the CDR3: TGTGCCAGCAGCGTAGGAGTGGTATCGGGGGACGGCTACGAGCAGTACTTC. Full variable domain (missing parts from reference TRBV9 and TRBJ2-7): DSGVTQTPKHLITATGQRVTLRCSPRSGDLSVYWYQQSLDQGLQFLIQYYNGEERAKGNILERFSAQQFPDLHSELNLSSLELGDSALYFCASSVGVVSGDGYEQYFGPGTRLTVT.

The V and J genes are TRBV4-1 and TRBJ1-2; the match to TRBD1 covers 11 bases. Trimming removed 4 bases from V and 4 bases from J; junction bases left unmatched: 5. This CDR3 contains 15 residues. Germline V lookup: CDR1 MGHRA, CDR2 YSYEKL. The CDR3 reads CASSLGTGGGYGYTF. The CDR3 coding sequence is TGCGCCAGCAGCCTCGGGACAGGGGGTGGCTATGGCTACACCTTC.

This chain connects TRBV13 to TRBJ2-5; 9 bases map to TRBD2. Germline V lookup: CDR1 PRHDT, CDR2 FYEKMQ (reference sequence). V was pared by 0 bases and J by 5 bases, with 4 bases of the junction left unmatched. CDR3 size: 15 residues. The CDR3 loop is CASSLGRTSGETQYF. CDR3 nucleotides: TGTGCCAGCAGCTTAGGCCGAACTAGCGGGGAGACCCAGTACTTC. The whole variable domain, filled in from reference TRBV13 and TRBJ2-5, reads AAGVIQSPRHLIKEKRETATLKCYPIPRHDTVYWYQQGPGQDPQFLISFYEKMQSDKGSIPDRFSAQQFSDYHSELNMSSLELGDSALYFCASSLGRTSGETQYFGPGTRLLVL.

The chain links TRBV2 to TRBJ2-5; 14 nucleotides align to TRBD2. The V and J ends lost 11 bases and 7 bases, in that order; junction bases with no gene match: 15. Germline CDR1 SNHLY, CDR2 FYNNEI. This CDR3 region has 16 residues. CDR3 loop: CAGHIIPTSGRGTQYF. CDR3 bases: TGTGCCGGACACATCATCCCGACTAGCGGGAGGGGGACCCAGTACTTC.

This clone has a single count. The J gene is TRBJ2-1, the V gene TRBV11-3, with TRBD2 matching 11 bases. This CDR3 has 15 amino acids. Germline V lookup: CDR1 SGHNT, CDR2 YENEEA. The J segment lost 6 bases and the V segment lost 4 bases, leaving 5 bases of the junction unmatched. CDR3 in amino acids: CASSSRLAGPNEQFF. CDR3 coding DNA: TGTGCCAGCAGCTCACGACTAGCGGGACCCAATGAGCAGTTCTTC.

V is TRBV5-6 and J is TRBJ2-5; tentative D call: TRBD2 (6 bases). Trimming left V 1 base short and J 5 bases short, with 21 bases between. The CDR3 has 17 amino acids. Per the germline V gene, CDR1 is SGHDT and CDR2 is YYEEEE. This CDR3 reads CASSLPLAGTSLETQYF. CDR3 coding DNA: TGTGCCAGCAGCTTGCCCCTGGCAGGGACTTCATTGGAGACCCAGTACTTC.

There are a few counts of this clone. The CDR3 region has the DNA TGCGCCAGCAGCCAAGATGAGACTGAAGCTTTCTTT. Protein product: CASSQDETEAFF. The chain combines TRBV4-1 with TRBJ1-1; no reliable D call. The V end was cut by 0 bases, the J end by 5 bases, with 4 bases between. The CDR3 has 12 amino acids. The germline V gene encodes CDR1 MGHRA and CDR2 YSYEKL.

The genes are TRBV6-5 and TRBJ1-1; D may be TRBD1 (6 bases). The CDR3 contains 14 residues. Germline-derived CDR1 and CDR2 are MNHEY and SVGAGI. Between the trimmed V and J ends, which lost 2 bases and 5 bases, there was a span of 12 bases. CDR3: CASSYGGRGTEAFF. The CDR3 bases are TGTGCCAGCAGTTACGGGGGGCGGGGGACTGAAGCTTTCTTT.

The chain recombines TRBV6-6 with TRBJ1-2, with 7 bases aligning to TRBD1. The CDR3 has 15 residues. V lost 6 bases and J lost 7; bases outside the gene matches: 14. Germline-derived CDR1 and CDR2 are MNHNY and SVGAGI (reference sequence). CDR3 region: CASSSDRAAWVGYTF. Here the CDR3 DNA reads TGTGCCAGCAGCTCCGACAGGGCGGCTTGGGTTGGCTACACCTTC.

The J gene is TRBJ1-2, the V gene TRBV30; a possible D gene is TRBD1 (6 bases). V was clipped by 0 bases and J by 8 bases, with 13 bases between them. The CDR3 length is 13 residues. Germline CDR1 reads GTSNPN; CDR2 reads SVGIG (reference sequence). Here the CDR3 DNA reads TGTGCCTGGAGTGTAACGGGGGGCTGGGGCTACACCTTC. Translation: CAWSVTGGWGYTF.

A single count supports this clone. The chain employs TRBV11-3 and TRBJ2-7; D gene uncertain. Germline V gene lookup returns CDR1 SGHNT and CDR2 YENEEA. V lost 5 bases and J 6 bases, leaving 14 bases between the germline ends. This CDR3 is built from 13 residues. CDR3 amino acids: CASSPRGRSEQYF. CDR3 bases: TGTGCCAGCAGCCCTCGCGGCCGCAGCGAGCAGTACTTC. Looking up the rest from reference TRBV11-3 and TRBJ2-7 gives the full variable domain: EAGVVQSPRYKIIEKKQPVAFWCNPISGHNTLYWYLQNLGQGPELLIRYENEEAVDDSQLPKDRFSAERLKGVDSTLKIQPAELGDSAVYLCASSPRGRSEQYFGPGTRLTVT.

A few counts support this clone. V gene TRBV5-4 combines with J gene TRBJ2-7; D possibly corresponds to TRBD1 (5 bases). Germline values: CDR1 SGHNT, CDR2 YYREEE (reference sequence). The CDR3 length is 12 residues. With 5 bases removed from V and 6 bases from J, the gap between germline ends came to 12 bases. For the CDR3, the DNA is TGTGCCAGCAGTTCGTACGACAGCGAGCAGTACTTC. Translating it yields CASSSYDSEQYF. Based on the CDR3 plus reference TRBV5-4 and TRBJ2-7, the full variable domain is ETGVTQSPTHLIKTRGQQVTLRCSSQSGHNTVSWYQQALGQGPQFIFQYYREEENGRGNFPPRFSGLQFPNYSSELNVNALELDDSALYLCASSSYDSEQYFGPGTRLTVT.

This sequence joins TRBV4-2 and TRBJ1-4, with unresolved D. V was pared by 4 bases and J by 8 bases, with 17 bases between. CDR3 length equals 15 residues. The V gene's germline CDR1 is LGHNA and CDR2 YNFKEQ. Here the CDR3 DNA reads TGTGCCAGCAGCCCTGCCCCAGAGGCCGGAGAAAAACTGTTTTTT. As protein: CASSPAPEAGEKLFF.

The chain uses TRBV2 and TRBJ1-2, with a tentative D call TRBD1 (6 bases). The V end was cut by 5 bases, the J end by 6 bases, with 10 bases between. The CDR3 loop spans 12 amino acids. CDR1 SNHLY and CDR2 FYNNEI come from the germline V gene. Here the CDR3 reads CASSWTVDGYTF. The CDR3 nucleotides read TGTGCCAGCAGTTGGACAGTTGATGGCTACACCTTC.

The V call is TRBV6-1, the J call TRBJ2-7, with a possible D match to TRBD2 (6 bases). There are 13 residues in the CDR3. Trimming removed 11 bases from V and 5 bases from J, with 19 bases in between. In germline, CDR1 is MNHNS, CDR2 SASEGT. The DNA for the CDR3 is TGTGCCGCCACCCGGGGGAAGTTGAACGAGCAGTACTTC. It is translated as CAATRGKLNEQYF.

This chain links TRBV7-9 with TRBJ1-2; D perhaps matches TRBD1 (5 bases). Germline V gene data show CDR1 as SEHNR and CDR2 as FQNEAQ (reference sequence). The V and J ends lost 5 bases and 1 base respectively, with 11 bases between them. This CDR3 is built from 14 residues. CDR3 loop: CASSPQEINYGYTF. The CDR3, as DNA: TGTGCCAGCAGCCCACAGGAGATTAACTATGGCTACACCTTC.

Only one count was recorded for this clone. J is TRBJ2-2 and V is TRBV2; TRBD2 agrees at 12 bases. Losses at the gene ends were 3 bases for V and 9 bases for J; bases not matched to a gene: 8. The V gene's germline CDR1 is SNHLY and CDR2 FYNNEI. CDR3 length: 16 residues. CDR3 in amino acids: CASSEETSGRHRELFF. CDR3 DNA: TGTGCCAGCAGTGAGGAAACTAGCGGGAGGCATAGGGAGCTGTTTTTT.

This clone showed up just a few times. The rearrangement links TRBV9 to TRBJ2-2; the D gene is possibly TRBD2 (6 bases). The V end was cut by 4 bases, the J end by 3 bases, with 16 bases between. CDR3 length: 16 amino acids. Germline values: CDR1 SGDLS, CDR2 YYNGEE. CDR3 nucleotide sequence: TGTGCCAGCAGCCTCCCCGGCGGGGACGACACCGGGGAGCTGTTTTTT. Protein product: CASSLPGGDDTGELFF.

Here the CDR3 reads CASSPIGGTDTQYF. In DNA, the CDR3 is TGTGCCAGCAGCCCCATAGGAGGCACAGATACGCAGTATTTT. The chain joins TRBV7-9 to TRBJ2-3, with D unresolved. The germline V gene encodes CDR1 SEHNR and CDR2 FQNEAQ (reference sequence). CDR3 length: 14 residues. V dropped 5 bases and J dropped 1 base, with 10 bases sitting between them.

The rearrangement joins TRBV18 to TRBJ2-1; 7 bases agree with TRBD2. Looked up from germline, CDR1 is KGHSH and CDR2 is LQKENI. The length of the CDR3 is 18 residues. After removal of 3 bases from V and 0 bases from J, the junction contained 11 bases not matched to a gene. CDR3: CASSPRLSGGSSYNEQFF. The CDR3 nucleotides read TGTGCCAGCTCACCCCGTTTGTCCGGCGGGAGCTCCTACAATGAGCAGTTCTTC. The full variable domain, rest sourced from reference TRBV18 and TRBJ2-1, is NAGVMQNPRHLVRRRGQEARLRCSPMKGHSHVYWYRQLPEEGLKFMVYLQKENIIDESGMPKERFSAEFPKEGPSILRIQQVVRGDSAAYFCASSPRLSGGSSYNEQFFGPGTRLTVL.

This chain links TRBV28 with TRBJ2-7; D is undetermined. The germline V and J ends were trimmed by 5 bases and 1 base, with 18 bases remaining between them. The germline V gene has CDR1 MDHEN and CDR2 SYDVKM. The CDR3 length is 16 residues. As DNA, the CDR3 is TGTGCCAGCAGTCCCCACTTGCAGGTTAGATCCTACGAGCAGTACTTC. Protein: CASSPHLQVRSYEQYF.

V is TRBV20-1 and J is TRBJ1-2; the D gene is possibly TRBD1 (5 bases). The CDR3 sequence is 8 residues long. CDR1 and CDR2 from the germline V gene are DFQATT and SNEGSKA (reference sequence). V lost 8 bases to trimming and J lost 13 bases, with 11 bases between them. The CDR3 region is CSPGGSTF. The CDR3 region has the DNA TGCAGTCCGGGGGGATCCACCTTC.

This clone was picked up one time. The V call is TRBV4-2, the J call TRBJ2-3; weak D call: TRBD1 (6 bases). Germline V gene lookup returns CDR1 LGHNA and CDR2 YNFKEQ. Trimming took off 10 bases at V and 6 bases at J, with 26 bases between the two ends. The CDR3 covers 16 residues. The CDR3 sequence is CATTWVGGVRPDTQYF. For the CDR3, the DNA is TGTGCCACCACTTGGGTAGGGGGAGTGCGTCCCGATACGCAGTATTTT.

V usage is TRBV19 and J usage is TRBJ1-1, with 10 bases fitting TRBD1. With 6 bases clipped from V and 7 bases from J, the junction kept 11 bases outside the gene matches. Per germline, CDR1 LNHDA and CDR2 SQIVND (reference sequence). The CDR3 runs to 15 residues. The DNA of the CDR3 is TGTGCCAGTAGAAAGACAGGGGGCGGCTCAATTGAAGCTTTCTTT. Its protein is CASRKTGGGSIEAFF.

The chain joins TRBV4-1 to TRBJ1-1; 7 bases fit TRBD1. The CDR3 is 19 amino acids. Germline values: CDR1 MGHRA, CDR2 YSYEKL. Trimming cost V 4 bases and J 10 bases; bases outside gene matches: 27. The CDR3 region has the DNA TGCGCCAGCAGCCGTGGAACGTTTCGGAGCACAGGGGTGTTAATTGGAGCTTTCTTT. The encoded protein is CASSRGTFRSTGVLIGAFF.